Listed below are T cell receptor beta chains from one sample, sequenced in a study of blood T cells in healthy people across ages. TCRdb reprocessed the 5' RACE reads via MiXCR and lists one record per CDR3 protein. The sample contains about 1.7 million distinct CDR3 sequences, 28% of which appear only once. Sequences were obtained from blood. The receptors derive from a woman aged 30 to 39 in good health. Each CDR3 is given with its conserved first and last residue. D genes are given only for firm matches. The listing skips clone size in some rows; elsewhere it reads once, few, many or a size class.

cdr3_aa cdr3_nt v_call clone_size d_call j_call
CASSFGWGTKNIQYF TGTGCCAGCAGCTTTGGTTGGGGAACCAAAAACATTCAGTACTTC TRBV11-2 few . TRBJ2-4
CSARDRATSGGAETQYF TGCAGTGCTAGAGATAGGGCGACTAGCGGGGGGGCCGAGACCCAGTACTTC TRBV20-1 . TRBD2 TRBJ2-5
CASSQRDRVIAFF TGTGCCAGCAGCCAAAGGGACAGGGTGATAGCTTTCTTT TRBV3-1 few TRBD1 TRBJ1-1
CASSFSGRARETQYF TGTGCCAGCAGTTTTAGCGGGAGGGCGCGGGAGACCCAGTACTTC TRBV12-3/TRBV12-4 . TRBD2 TRBJ2-5
CASSFVVREQFF TGTGCCAGCAGTTTCGTCGTAAGAGAGCAGTTCTTC TRBV28 few . TRBJ2-1
CSARGTGDNEKLFF TGCAGTGCTAGGGGGACAGGAGATAATGAAAAACTGTTTTTT TRBV20-1 . TRBD1 TRBJ1-4
CASSLPRDTNSYEQYF TGCGCCAGCAGCTTGCCGCGGGACACGAATTCCTACGAGCAGTACTTC TRBV5-1 . . TRBJ2-7
CASSARQAYNEQFF TGTGCCAGCAGCGCTAGACAGGCCTACAATGAGCAGTTCTTC TRBV7-2 many . TRBJ2-1
CSAGPGTSGSGEQFF TGCAGTGCTGGGCCGGGGACTAGCGGGAGTGGTGAGCAGTTCTTC TRBV20-1 many TRBD2 TRBJ2-1
CASSDKRGSYEQYF TGTGCCAGCAGTGATAAGCGGGGATCCTACGAGCAGTACTTC TRBV2 . TRBD2 TRBJ2-7
CSARTTNEQFF TGCAGTGCTAGGACCACCAATGAGCAGTTCTTC TRBV20-1 few . TRBJ2-1
CSARTGLADTQYF TGCAGTGCTCGGACAGGGTTAGCAGATACGCAGTATTTT TRBV20-1 . TRBD1 TRBJ2-3
CASSAQLAGGQFF TGTGCCAGCAGCGCACAATTAGCGGGAGGGCAGTTCTTC TRBV9 many TRBD2 TRBJ2-1
CASSNRDGTQYF TGTGCCAGCAGTAATCGAGACGGGACCCAGTACTTC TRBV2 many . TRBJ2-5
CASSLGGQLGDEQFF TGCGCCAGCAGCTTGGGGGGACAGCTCGGAGATGAGCAGTTCTTC TRBV5-1 . TRBD1 TRBJ2-1
CAWSRGGTYSNQPQHF TGTGCCTGGAGTCGTGGGGGGACTTATAGCAATCAGCCCCAGCATTTT TRBV30 few . TRBJ1-5
CSARMGPGFGEQFF TGCAGTGCTAGGATGGGGCCCGGGTTTGGTGAGCAGTTCTTC TRBV20-1 few . TRBJ2-1
CASSIDLVYNEQFF TGTGCCAGTAGTATAGATCTCGTCTACAATGAGCAGTTCTTC TRBV19 . . TRBJ2-1
CASSGQETWDTQYF TGCGCCAGCAGCGGCCAGGAGACCTGGGATACGCAGTATTTT TRBV5-1 . . TRBJ2-3
CASSLIPHSGSWKETQCF TGTGCCAGCAGCTTAATCCCGCACAGCGGGAGTTGGAAGGAGACCCAGTGCTTC TRBV7-2 . TRBD2 TRBJ2-5
CASSQSGTSYEQYF TGTGCCAGCAGCCAGTCCGGGACTTCCTACGAGCAGTACTTC TRBV3-1 . . TRBJ2-7
CSTMAAGGYGYTF TGCAGTACCATGGCGGCAGGCGGCTATGGCTACACCTTC TRBV20-1 many . TRBJ1-2
CSARDLRTGLNIQYF TGCAGTGCTAGAGATCTTCGGACAGGCTTAAACATTCAGTACTTC TRBV20-1 many TRBD1 TRBJ2-4
CASSYGREDTQYF TGTGCCAGCAGTTACGGAAGGGAGGATACGCAGTATTTT TRBV6-5 few . TRBJ2-3
CASSRGLAGTSPSYEQYF TGTGCCAGCAGCCGCGGACTAGCGGGAACCTCTCCTTCCTACGAGCAGTACTTC TRBV27 many TRBD2 TRBJ2-7
CASSFGTSGTRGQFF TGTGCCAGCAGTTTCGGGACTAGCGGGACGCGAGGGCAGTTCTTC TRBV12-3/TRBV12-4 few TRBD2 TRBJ2-1
CSARRGTGHEQFF TGCAGTGCTAGGCGTGGGACAGGGCATGAGCAGTTCTTC TRBV20-1 few TRBD1 TRBJ2-1
CASSASVGGDDYGYTF TGTGCCAGCAGCGCGTCGGTGGGGGGCGATGACTATGGCTACACCTTC TRBV9 . . TRBJ1-2
CASRLGETQYF TGTGCCAGTAGGCTTGGGGAGACCCAGTACTTC TRBV5-1 many . TRBJ2-5
CAWSPFPTSGRGLEYNEQYF TGTGCCTGGAGTCCCTTCCCCACTAGCGGGAGAGGTCTGGAGTACAATGAGCAGTACTTC TRBV30 few TRBD2 TRBJ2-5
CSVENRSSYNEQFF TGCAGCGTTGAAAATCGGAGCTCCTACAATGAGCAGTTCTTC TRBV29-1 . . TRBJ2-1
CASSIRDETYEQYF TGTGCCAGCAGCATCCGGGACGAAACCTACGAGCAGTACTTC TRBV7-9 . . TRBJ2-7
CASSEGSGGTGYTF TGTGCCAGCAGTGAAGGGAGTGGAGGGACTGGCTACACCTTC TRBV2 . . TRBJ1-2
CASSVEGQGVSEQYF TGTGCCAGCAGCGTAGAAGGGCAGGGGGTGTCGGAGCAGTACTTC TRBV9 . TRBD1 TRBJ2-4
CASSPRSTYGYTF TGTGCCAGCAGTCCGAGAAGCACCTATGGCTACACCTTC TRBV12-3/TRBV12-4 once . TRBJ1-2
CASSPVARRESGGYTF TGTGCCAGCTCACCGGTCGCAAGGAGGGAGAGCGGTGGCTACACCTTC TRBV18 many . TRBJ1-2
CASSQETRGSQQFF TGCGCCAGCAGCCAAGAAACTCGGGGTAGCCAGCAGTTCTTC TRBV4-1 many . TRBJ2-1
CASSQGVRTDTQYF TGTGCCAGCAGCCAGGGGGTGAGAACAGATACGCAGTATTTT TRBV7-2 . TRBD1 TRBJ2-3
CASSYDRNYNEQFF TGTGCCAGCAGCTATGACCGAAACTACAATGAGCAGTTCTTC TRBV7-2 few . TRBJ2-1
CASSLRGGEQFF TGTGCCAGCAGCCTACGTGGTGGTGAGCAGTTCTTC TRBV7-2 many . TRBJ2-1
CASSLGLAGFSGETQYF TGTGCCAGCAGCTTGGGACTAGCGGGGTTTAGTGGAGAGACCCAGTACTTC TRBV7-9 . TRBD2 TRBJ2-5
CASSLVRGAKAFF TGTGCCAGCAGCTTAGTCCGAGGGGCTAAAGCTTTCTTT TRBV13 . . TRBJ1-1
CASSPNRVLPLHF TGTGCCAGCAGTCCTAACAGGGTTTTACCCCTCCACTTT TRBV12-3/TRBV12-4 few . TRBJ1-6
CAISGGSGEQYF TGTGCCATCAGTGGGGGGTCGGGTGAGCAGTACTTC TRBV10-3 few . TRBJ2-7
CASSYNRGPGYGYTF TGTGCCAGCAGTTACAACAGGGGTCCGGGGTATGGCTACACCTTC TRBV6-5 many TRBD1 TRBJ1-2
CASRESGFNQPQHF TGCGCCAGCAGGGAGTCTGGATTCAATCAGCCCCAGCATTTT TRBV10-2 . . TRBJ1-5
CSARSGGHTGELFF TGCAGTGCTAGATCGGGGGGCCACACCGGGGAGCTGTTTTTT TRBV20-1 few . TRBJ2-2
CASSFRTGGNEAFF TGTGCCAGCAGTTTTCGAACAGGTGGCAATGAAGCTTTCTTT TRBV12-3/TRBV12-4 . . TRBJ1-1
CSVESHGSYEQYF TGCAGCGTTGAGTCGCACGGCTCCTACGAGCAGTACTTC TRBV29-1 many . TRBJ2-7
CASSLLQQGAEYF TGTGCCAGCAGTTTATTACAACAGGGGGCTGAGTACTTC TRBV28 . TRBD1 TRBJ2-4
CATSRVDTGELFF TGTGCCACCAGCAGAGTGGACACCGGGGAGCTGTTTTTT TRBV15 . . TRBJ2-2
CASSLPKNEKLFF TGTGCCAGCAGCTTACCCAAGAATGAAAAACTGTTTTTT TRBV7-8 . . TRBJ1-4
CASSLRVDTGELFF TGTGCCAGCAGTTTAAGGGTGGACACCGGGGAGCTGTTTTTT TRBV12-3/TRBV12-4 . . TRBJ2-2
CSSSYGGQETQYF TGTTCCAGCAGCTATGGAGGCCAAGAGACCCAGTACTTC TRBV7-2 few . TRBJ2-5